These 14 T cell receptor beta chains were sequenced from one sample in a study of blood T cell repertoires in COVID-19. The method was immunoSEQ multiplex PCR; TCRdb's version includes in-frame clones alone and lacks a portion of them. The sample yields approximately 240,000 clones, about 85% seen once. Sequenced: peripheral blood. The receptor set was obtained from a young woman who had recovered from COVID-19.

V gene TRBV7-9 combines with J gene TRBJ2-1; 10 bases are shared with TRBD2. Germline values: CDR1 SEHNR, CDR2 FQNEAQ (reference sequence). V shed 3 bases, J shed 10 bases, and the junction held 6 bases outside the gene matches. This CDR3 region has 14 residues. CDR3 amino acids: CASSFQTSGLEQFF. In DNA form, the CDR3 reads TGTGCCAGCAGCTTCCAGACTAGCGGGTTGGAGCAGTTCTTC.

This chain uses TRBV25-1 with TRBJ2-7, with 7 bases identical to TRBD1. Germline assignment: CDR1 MGHDK and CDR2 SYGVNS. The CDR3 totals 14 residues. The V gene end was trimmed by 4 bases and the J gene end by 5 bases; junction bases not matched to a gene: 8. The CDR3 DNA sequence: TGTGCCAGCAGTGGGGTGGATAGGGGGCACGAGCAGTACTTC. Encoded protein: CASSGVDRGHEQYF.

The chain combines TRBV10-3 with TRBJ2-1; TRBD2 aligns across 11 bases. J gave up 16 bases and V 6 bases, and 8 bases lay outside the gene matches. The CDR3 has 12 residues. Germline assignment: CDR1 ENHRY and CDR2 SYGVKD. The CDR3 reads CAISPNSGRGFF. For the CDR3, the DNA is TGTGCCATCAGCCCGAATAGCGGGAGGGGTTTCTTC.

The chain uses TRBV18 and TRBJ1-6, with D unresolved. This CDR3 has 16 amino acids. From germline, CDR1 is KGHSH and CDR2 LQKENI. V was clipped by 4 bases and J by 6 bases, with 16 bases between them. CDR3 coding DNA: TGTGCCAGCTCACAGGATCGCGGGCCAGCTAATTCACCCCTCCACTTT. Its protein is CASSQDRGPANSPLHF.

This chain uses TRBV4-3 with TRBJ2-1, with 8 bases lining up with TRBD2. The CDR3 loop spans 16 amino acids. Germline V gene data show CDR1 as LGHNA and CDR2 as YSLEER. Trimming removed 3 bases from V and 4 bases from J; junction bases left unmatched: 8. The CDR3 sequence is CASSQGAREAYNEQFF. In nucleotides, the CDR3 is TGCGCCAGCAGCCAGGGTGCGCGGGAGGCATACAATGAGCAGTTCTTC.

This rearrangement joins TRBV29-1 to TRBJ2-3; D is perhaps TRBD1 (5 bases). Per the germline V gene, CDR1 is SQVTM and CDR2 is ANQGSEA. V was shortened by 6 bases and J by 2 bases, with 12 bases between the two germline ends. The CDR3 is 13 residues long. In nucleotides, the CDR3 is TGCAGCGTAGTGGGGCGGCACACAGATACGCAGTATTTT. It translates to CSVVGRHTDTQYF.

Here the CDR3 reads CASSQEGRTRGYGYTF. As DNA, the CDR3 is TGTGCCAGCAGCCAAGAGGGGAGGACAAGGGGCTATGGCTACACCTTC. The chain combines TRBV13 with TRBJ1-2, with D perhaps matching TRBD1 (5 bases). CDR1 PRHDT and CDR2 FYEKMQ come from the germline V gene (reference sequence). V lost 5 bases and J lost 4, with 20 bases in between. The CDR3 length is 16 residues.

The chain carries TRBV6-6 and TRBJ1-1, with D perhaps matching TRBD1 (6 bases). The germline CDR1 and CDR2 sequences are MNHNY and SVGAGI (reference sequence). The germline V and J ends were trimmed by 5 bases and 5 bases, with 9 bases remaining between them. The CDR3 is 12 amino acids. This CDR3 reads CASSTTGTEAFF. The CDR3 DNA sequence: TGTGCCAGCAGTACGACAGGAACTGAAGCTTTCTTT.

This chain connects TRBV6-5 to TRBJ1-2; no reliable D call. V was cut by 2 bases and J by 2 bases, with 12 bases left in between. Per the germline V gene, CDR1 is MNHEY and CDR2 is SVGAGI. This CDR3 spans 15 amino acids. CDR3 coding DNA: TGTGCCAGCAGTTACCTCGGCGCGGGGAACTATGGCTACACCTTC. It encodes CASSYLGAGNYGYTF.

In this sample, this clone turned up a few times. The CDR3 loop is CASSLETGVNSPLHF. The CDR3 DNA sequence: TGCGCCAGCAGCTTAGAAACAGGGGTAAATTCACCCCTCCACTTT. This rearrangement joins TRBV5-1 to TRBJ1-6, with 7 bases that match TRBD1. J gave up 7 bases and V 2 bases, and 6 bases lay outside the gene matches. There are 15 residues in the CDR3. The germline V gene has CDR1 SGHRS and CDR2 YFSETQ.

This sequence joins TRBV15 and TRBJ2-1; D possibly corresponds to TRBD2 (6 bases). V was pared by 1 base and J by 4 bases, with 17 bases between. The CDR3 totals 17 residues. Germline V gives CDR1 LNHNV, CDR2 YYDKDF (reference sequence). CDR3 nucleotides: TGTGCCACCAGCAGAGGTTTGGGGGGAGTAGGGTACAATGAGCAGTTCTTC. Translated: CATSRGLGGVGYNEQFF.

The chain uses TRBV10-2 and TRBJ2-7; 8 nucleotides match TRBD1. Germline CDR1 reads WSHSY; CDR2 reads SAAADI. V lost 3 bases and J lost 4; bases outside the gene matches: 5. The CDR3 is 14 amino acids. CDR3 residues: CASSESGGYYEQYF. The CDR3 region has the DNA TGCGCCAGCAGTGAATCAGGGGGCTATTACGAGCAGTACTTC.

The gene calls are TRBV4-2 and TRBJ2-3; TRBD2 might be the D (7 bases). Germline lookup yields CDR1 LGHNA and CDR2 YNFKEQ. V was clipped by 0 bases and J by 4 bases, with 26 bases between them. The CDR3 contains 20 residues. The CDR3 protein is CASSQDALGGGRDLADTQYF. Here the CDR3 DNA reads TGTGCCAGCAGCCAAGATGCCCTTGGGGGGGGCCGGGATTTGGCAGATACGCAGTATTTT.

The V call is TRBV30, the J call TRBJ1-1, with D uncertain. Trimming took 0 bases from V and 6 from J, leaving 14 bases between them. Germline CDR1 and CDR2: GTSNPN and SVGIG (reference sequence). This CDR3 spans 14 amino acids. CDR3 loop: CAWSVTSPYSEAFF. In nucleotides, the CDR3 is TGTGCCTGGAGTGTAACCTCCCCGTACTCTGAAGCTTTCTTT.